This TCR beta chain is drawn from a study of shared clonotypes between healthy human individuals. Profiled with immunoSEQ multiplex PCR; TCRdb holds only in-frame clones, not every one. The sample includes roughly 2 million clones, about 95% seen only once; the top ten take 0.85% to 1.2%. Study observations and caveats: Memory subsets generally showed lower estimated richness than naive subsets.

The naive CD8 population came from CD45RO-negative cells selected for CCR7, without terminally differentiated effector memory CD45RA+ cells. About this clone itself: Antigen unknown.

CDR3 length: 18 amino acids. Trimming removed 0 bases at V and 0 bases at J, with 15 bases between. Germline loops: CDR1 LGHNA, CDR2 YSLEER. This chain uses TRBV4-3 with TRBJ2-1; tentatively, D is TRBD1 or TRBD2 (5 bases each). The specimen sequenced was naive CD8+ T cells sorted from blood. This receptor was obtained from a man younger than 30 in good health. The CDR3 sequence: CASSQDYGASFSYNEQFF. CDR3 sequence (DNA): TGCGCCAGCAGCCAAGATTACGGGGCTAGCTTCTCCTACAATGAGCAGTTCTTC.